Below are 19 T cell receptor beta chains sequenced from a single sample in a study of blood T cell repertoires in COVID-19. Profiling relied on immunoSEQ multiplex PCR, and the TCRdb table lists in-frame clones only, not all of them. The sample yields roughly 150,000 clones, about 80% seen once. Sequenced material: PBMCs or T cells enriched from blood (not recorded which). These receptors all come from a woman in her 70s in a cohort exposed to, infected with or recovered from COVID-19 (not recorded which).

This chain connects TRBV12-3 or TRBV12-4 to TRBJ2-1; 7 bases are a match to TRBD2. Trimming at V came to 6 bases and at J to 8 bases, leaving 7 bases not matched to a gene. The CDR3 length is 13 residues. The CDR3: CASSGRPRDEQFF. CDR3 coding DNA: TGTGCCAGCAGCGGGAGGCCAAGGGATGAGCAGTTCTTC.

The sample holds a few counts of this clone. This chain connects TRBV18 to TRBJ1-5, with 7 bases lining up with TRBD1. Germline CDR1 reads KGHSH; CDR2 reads LQKENI. The V segment lost 3 bases and the J segment 1 base; nucleotides outside the gene matches: 3. The CDR3 has 15 amino acids. DNA for the CDR3: TGTGCCAGCTCACCTGGGACAGCAAGCAATCAGCCCCAGCATTTT. Protein: CASSPGTASNQPQHF.

This clone was observed at least ten times. V and J are TRBV7-2 and TRBJ2-7, with 9 bases aligning to TRBD1. Germline loops: CDR1 SGHTA, CDR2 FQGNSA. CDR3 length: 13 amino acids. V shed 5 bases and J 7 bases; nucleotides not matched to a gene: 6. The CDR3 here is CASSGTGSREQYF. In DNA, the CDR3 is TGTGCCAGCAGCGGGACAGGGTCGAGGGAGCAGTACTTC.

This chain uses TRBV4-3 with TRBJ2-2; perhaps TRBD1 as D (7 bases). V was pared by 0 bases and J by 6 bases, with 20 bases between. CDR1 is LGHNA, CDR2 YSLEER, per germline. The CDR3 covers 18 residues. In DNA form, the CDR3 reads TGCGCCAGCAGCCAAGATTATTGGTGGCAGGGGGGAGCCGGGGAGCTGTTTTTT. Its translation is CASSQDYWWQGGAGELFF.

J is TRBJ2-4 and V is TRBV28, with D possibly matching TRBD1 (5 bases). The V end was cut by 4 bases, the J end by 0 bases, with 16 bases between. The germline V gene encodes CDR1 MDHEN and CDR2 SYDVKM. The CDR3 has 17 amino acids. The CDR3 DNA sequence: TGTGCCAGCAGTTCAATCTCTCAGGGCCAAGCCAAAAACATTCAGTACTTC. Translated: CASSSISQGQAKNIQYF.

CDR3 amino acids: CATAQQGEAFF. CDR3 nucleotide sequence: TGTGCCACAGCCCAACAGGGTGAAGCTTTCTTT. The chain employs TRBV10-3 and TRBJ1-1; TRBD1 might be the D (6 bases). Germline CDR1 ENHRY, CDR2 SYGVKD. This CDR3 is built from 11 residues. The V and J ends lost 10 bases and 7 bases respectively, with 13 bases between them.

This chain links TRBV10-3 with TRBJ1-2; 8 positions match TRBD1. This CDR3 has 14 residues. Germline trimming cut 10 bases from V and 6 bases from J; bases unmatched to any gene: 13. Germline V gives CDR1 ENHRY, CDR2 SYGVKD. CDR3 DNA: TGTGCCACCCGGGACAGGACTACGAATAATGGCTACACCTTC. Its protein is CATRDRTTNNGYTF.

The chain is built from TRBV4-1 and TRBJ1-2; D is undetermined. The V end was cut by 1 base, the J end by 3 bases, with 9 bases between. This CDR3 is 14 amino acids long. Germline-derived CDR1 and CDR2 are MGHRA and YSYEKL. The CDR3 is CASSQVAAYYGYTF. The CDR3 DNA follows: TGCGCCAGCAGCCAAGTCGCGGCCTACTATGGCTACACCTTC.

This chain uses TRBV24-1 with TRBJ2-1; 9 bases match TRBD1. CDR3 size: 17 residues. Unmatched junction bases numbered 13, after V lost 4 bases and J lost 7 bases. Germline CDR1 KGHDR, CDR2 SFDVKD. The CDR3 loop reads CATSDHAGTGSLNEQFF. In DNA form, the CDR3 reads TGTGCCACCAGTGACCACGCCGGGACAGGGTCGCTTAATGAGCAGTTCTTC.

The chain carries TRBV12-3 or TRBV12-4 and TRBJ2-1; D remains unclear. The V end was cut by 7 bases, the J end by 0 bases, with 7 bases between. The CDR3 loop spans 13 amino acids. In nucleotides, the CDR3 is TGTGCCAGCACCCTGAGCTCCTACAATGAGCAGTTCTTC. Translating gives CASTLSSYNEQFF.

The rearrangement uses TRBV28 and TRBJ1-6, with 9 bases that match TRBD1. Trimming took 4 bases from V and 10 from J; bases not matched to a gene: 17. This CDR3 has 18 amino acids. Germline values: CDR1 MDHEN, CDR2 SYDVKM. CDR3 DNA: TGTGCCAGCAGTTCGGGCGGAGCGGGACAGGGCGGCCGATCACCCCTCCACTTT. It codes for CASSSGGAGQGGRSPLHF.

The chain couples TRBV2 to TRBJ1-6; D call uncertain. The germline CDR1 and CDR2 sequences are SNHLY and FYNNEI. The CDR3 length is 11 residues. V was shortened by 6 bases and J by 13 bases, with 10 bases between the two germline ends. The CDR3 here is CASRSAFPLHF. The CDR3 region has the DNA TGTGCCAGCAGATCCGCGTTCCCCCTCCACTTT.

V gene TRBV28 combines with J gene TRBJ2-2; the D gene is possibly TRBD1 (6 bases). This CDR3 is built from 15 residues. Per germline, CDR1 MDHEN and CDR2 SYDVKM. The germline V and J ends were trimmed by 6 bases and 5 bases, with 16 bases remaining between them. The CDR3 spells CASRTSGARTGELFF. CDR3 DNA sequence: TGTGCCAGCAGAACGTCAGGGGCGCGGACCGGGGAGCTGTTTTTT.

V gene TRBV28 combines with J gene TRBJ1-2, with a possible D match to TRBD1 (5 bases). The CDR3 loop spans 14 amino acids. The germline CDR1 and CDR2 sequences are MDHEN and SYDVKM. V lost 7 bases, J lost 9 bases, and 21 bases lay in between. The DNA of the CDR3 is TGTGCCAGCACCCCACTAGAGGAGGGGCGACGCTACACCTTC. This encodes CASTPLEEGRRYTF.

V usage is TRBV7-2 and J usage is TRBJ2-1; 9 bases are shared with TRBD1. CDR1 and CDR2 from the germline V gene are SGHTA and FQGNSA. The CDR3 length is 19 residues. V was pared by 0 bases and J by 5 bases, with 14 bases of the junction left unmatched. The CDR3 nucleotides are TGTGCCAGCAGCTTAGCGGGACAGGGCGTAATAGCCCACAACAATGAGCAGTTCTTC. It is translated as CASSLAGQGVIAHNNEQFF.

The chain carries TRBV3-1 (or the pseudogene TRBV3-2) and TRBJ1-4; D possibly corresponds to TRBD1 (5 bases). The CDR3 extends over 14 amino acids. Germline loops: CDR1 LGHDT, CDR2 YNNKEL (reference sequence). The V gene lost 4 bases and the J gene lost 6 bases, with 12 bases spanning the gap. The CDR3, as DNA: TGTGCCAGCAGCCGCAGGGTTTCTGATGAAAAACTGTTTTTT. Translated: CASSRRVSDEKLFF.

The V gene is TRBV18, the J gene TRBJ1-1; D is perhaps TRBD1 (6 bases). Trimming took off 3 bases at V and 0 bases at J, with 11 bases between the two ends. There are 15 residues in the CDR3. Germline CDR1 is KGHSH and CDR2 is LQKENI. The CDR3 loop reads CASSPRTAMNTEAFF. The CDR3, as DNA: TGTGCCAGCTCACCCAGGACAGCCATGAACACTGAAGCTTTCTTT.

The rearrangement links TRBV27 to TRBJ2-2, with D possibly matching TRBD1 (6 bases). Trimming cost V 3 bases and J 1 base, with 6 bases left between them. The CDR3 extends over 14 amino acids. Per the germline V gene, CDR1 is MNHEY and CDR2 is SMNVEV (reference sequence). CDR3 region: CASSLGQNTGELFF. CDR3 in DNA: TGTGCCAGCAGTTTGGGACAGAACACCGGGGAGCTGTTTTTT.

This rearrangement joins TRBV7-3 to TRBJ2-1; 7 positions match TRBD2. J was trimmed by 9 bases and V by 4 bases; bases with no gene match: 6. The CDR3 covers 13 residues. Per the germline V gene, CDR1 is SGHTA and CDR2 is FQGTGA. The CDR3 DNA sequence: TGTGCCAGCAGCTCCAGACTAGCAGGTGAGCAGTTCTTC. Amino acid sequence: CASSSRLAGEQFF.